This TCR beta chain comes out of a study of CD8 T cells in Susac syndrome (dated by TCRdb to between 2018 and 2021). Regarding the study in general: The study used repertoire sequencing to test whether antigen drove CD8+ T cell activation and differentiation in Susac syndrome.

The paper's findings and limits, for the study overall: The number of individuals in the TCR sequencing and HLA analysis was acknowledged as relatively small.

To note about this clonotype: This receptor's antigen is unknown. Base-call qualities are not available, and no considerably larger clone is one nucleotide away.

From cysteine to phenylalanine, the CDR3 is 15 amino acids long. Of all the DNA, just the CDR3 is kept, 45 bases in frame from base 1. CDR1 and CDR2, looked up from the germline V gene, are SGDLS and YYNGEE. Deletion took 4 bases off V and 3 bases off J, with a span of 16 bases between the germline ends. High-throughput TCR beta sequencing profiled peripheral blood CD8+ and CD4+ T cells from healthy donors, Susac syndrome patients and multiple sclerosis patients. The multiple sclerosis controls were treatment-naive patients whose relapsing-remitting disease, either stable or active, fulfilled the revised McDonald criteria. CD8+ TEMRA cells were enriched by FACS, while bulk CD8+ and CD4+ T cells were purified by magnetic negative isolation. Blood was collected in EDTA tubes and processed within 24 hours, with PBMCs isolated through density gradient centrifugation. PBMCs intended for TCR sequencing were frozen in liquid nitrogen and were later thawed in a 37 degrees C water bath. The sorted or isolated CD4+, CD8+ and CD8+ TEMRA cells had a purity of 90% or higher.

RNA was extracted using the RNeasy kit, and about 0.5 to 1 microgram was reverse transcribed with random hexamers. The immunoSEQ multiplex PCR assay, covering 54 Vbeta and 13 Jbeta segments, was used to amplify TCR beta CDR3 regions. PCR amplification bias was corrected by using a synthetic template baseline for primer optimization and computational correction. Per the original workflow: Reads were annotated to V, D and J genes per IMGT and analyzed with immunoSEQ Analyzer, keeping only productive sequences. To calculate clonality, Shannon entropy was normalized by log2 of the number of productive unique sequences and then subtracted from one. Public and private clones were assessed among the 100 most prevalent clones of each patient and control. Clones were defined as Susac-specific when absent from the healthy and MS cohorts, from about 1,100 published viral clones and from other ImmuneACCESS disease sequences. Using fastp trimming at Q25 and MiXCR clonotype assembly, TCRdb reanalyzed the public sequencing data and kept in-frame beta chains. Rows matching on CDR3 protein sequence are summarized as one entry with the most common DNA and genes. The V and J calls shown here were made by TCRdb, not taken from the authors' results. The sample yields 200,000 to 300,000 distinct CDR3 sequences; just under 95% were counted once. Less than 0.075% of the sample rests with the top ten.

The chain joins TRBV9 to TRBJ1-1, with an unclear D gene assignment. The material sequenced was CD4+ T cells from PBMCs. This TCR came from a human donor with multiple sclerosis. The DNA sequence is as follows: TGTGCCAGCAGCCCCGGCCGTCAAAGGGACACTGAAGCTTTCTTT. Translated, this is CASSPGRQRDTEAFF.